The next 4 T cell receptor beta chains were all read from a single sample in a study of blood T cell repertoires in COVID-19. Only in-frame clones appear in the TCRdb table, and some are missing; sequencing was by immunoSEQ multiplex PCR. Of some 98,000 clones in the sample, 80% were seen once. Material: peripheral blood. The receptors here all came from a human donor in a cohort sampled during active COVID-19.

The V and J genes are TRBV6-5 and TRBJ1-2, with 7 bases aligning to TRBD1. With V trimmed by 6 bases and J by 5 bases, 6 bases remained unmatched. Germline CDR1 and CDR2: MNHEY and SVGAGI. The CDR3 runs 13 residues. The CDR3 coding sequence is TGTGCCAGCAGCTTGGACAGGAAATATGGCTACACCTTC. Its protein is CASSLDRKYGYTF.

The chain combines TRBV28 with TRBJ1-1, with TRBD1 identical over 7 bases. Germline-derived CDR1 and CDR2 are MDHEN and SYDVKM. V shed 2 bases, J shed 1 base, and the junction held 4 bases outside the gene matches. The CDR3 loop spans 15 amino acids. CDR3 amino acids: CASSLLGGRNTEAFF. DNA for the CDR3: TGTGCCAGCAGTTTACTAGGGGGCAGGAACACTGAAGCTTTCTTT.

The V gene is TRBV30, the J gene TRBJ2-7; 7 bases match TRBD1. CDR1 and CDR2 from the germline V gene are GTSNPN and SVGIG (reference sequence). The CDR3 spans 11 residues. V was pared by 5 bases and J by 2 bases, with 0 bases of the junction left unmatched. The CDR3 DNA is TGTGCCTGGGGACAGGCCTACGAGCAGTACTTC. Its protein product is CAWGQAYEQYF.

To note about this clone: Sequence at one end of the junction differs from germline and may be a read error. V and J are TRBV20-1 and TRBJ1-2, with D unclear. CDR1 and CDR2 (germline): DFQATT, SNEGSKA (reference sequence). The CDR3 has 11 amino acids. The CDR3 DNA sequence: TGCAGTGCCCCCCAGTCTCGTGGCCACACCTTC. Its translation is CSAPQSRGHTF.